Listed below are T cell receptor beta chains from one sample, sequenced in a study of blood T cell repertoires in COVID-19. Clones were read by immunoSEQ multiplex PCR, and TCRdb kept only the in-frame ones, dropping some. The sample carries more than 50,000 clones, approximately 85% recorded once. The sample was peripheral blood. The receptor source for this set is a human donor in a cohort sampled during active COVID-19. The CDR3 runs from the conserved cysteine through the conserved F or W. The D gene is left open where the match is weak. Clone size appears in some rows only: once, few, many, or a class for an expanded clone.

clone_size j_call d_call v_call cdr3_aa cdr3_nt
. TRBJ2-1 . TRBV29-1 CSVEDPGLSPPVGQFF TGCAGCGTTGAAGATCCGGGACTCTCTCCCCCCGTCGGGCAGTTCTTC
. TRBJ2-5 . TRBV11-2 CASSLGLVETQYF TGTGCCAGCAGCTTAGGACTAGTGGAGACCCAGTACTTC
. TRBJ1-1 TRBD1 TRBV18 CASSPRSGRGQTEAFF TGTGCCAGCTCACCACGGTCGGGCAGGGGGCAAACTGAAGCTTTCTTT
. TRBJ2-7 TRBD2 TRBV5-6 CASSTSGGPGSYEQYF TGTGCCAGCAGCACTAGCGGGGGGCCGGGCTCCTACGAGCAGTACTTC
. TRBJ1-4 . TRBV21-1 CATLKRFRNEKLFF TGTGCCACCCTAAAACGGTTTCGTAATGAAAAACTGTTTTTT
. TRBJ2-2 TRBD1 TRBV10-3 CAISNRDRNTGELFF TGTGCCATCAGTAACCGGGACAGAAACACCGGGGAGCTGTTTTTT
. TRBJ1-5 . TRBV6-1 CASSERRRDGFDQPQHF TGTGCCAGCAGTGAAAGACGGAGGGACGGATTCGATCAGCCCCAGCATTTT
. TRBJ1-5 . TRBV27 CASSLVRGATVTNQPQHF TGTGCCAGCAGTTTAGTCAGGGGCGCAACGGTAACCAATCAGCCCCAGCATTTT
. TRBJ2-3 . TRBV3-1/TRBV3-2 CASSQKAGPADTQYF TGTGCCAGCAGCCAAAAGGCGGGGCCCGCAGATACGCAGTATTTT
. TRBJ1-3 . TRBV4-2 CASSQDAGGGNTIYF TGTGCCAGCAGCCAAGATGCTGGAGGGGGAAACACCATATATTTT
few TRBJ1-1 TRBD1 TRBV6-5 CASSRDRGDTEAFF TGTGCCAGCAGTCGAGACAGGGGTGACACTGAAGCTTTCTTT
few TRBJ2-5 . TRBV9 CASSATGPQETQYF TGTGCCAGCAGCGCGACTGGTCCCCAAGAGACCCAGTACTTC
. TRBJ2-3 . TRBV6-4 CASSDSGQNTDTQYF TGTGCCAGCAGTGACTCGGGGCAGAACACAGATACGCAGTATTTT
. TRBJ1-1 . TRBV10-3 CAISEQGATEAFF TGTGCCATCAGTGAGCAGGGTGCCACTGAAGCTTTCTTT